This T cell receptor beta chain was sequenced for a study of T cells in Graves' hyperthyroidism and ophthalmopathy. This clonotype was seen ten or more times. Uncontrolled infection, other autoimmune disease, pregnancy or lactation disqualified patients from enrolment. A roughly 10 ml volume of fresh peripheral blood provided the PBMCs. The CDR3 regions of TCR beta were amplified from RNA transcripts. When the TCR CDR3 underwent first-round RT-PCR, the HTBI primer set was used. TCRdb ran MiXCR on the multiplex PCR reads and lists one entry per CDR3 protein. The data hold 200,000 to 300,000 distinct CDR3 sequences, with roughly 17% observed a single time. The sample consisted of blood. The sequence was obtained from a woman aged 18-30 years with Graves' ophthalmopathy.

In DNA form, the CDR3 reads TGTGCTAGTGCCCAGGGTAGATGGTTTCATCAGCCCCAGCATTTT. Translated, it gives CASAQGRWFHQPQHF. This chain joins TRBV12-5 and TRBJ1-5, with D tentatively TRBD1 (5 bases). Germline CDR1 LGHNT, CDR2 FRNRAP. The CDR3 is 15 amino acids. The V and J ends lost 7 bases and 5 bases respectively, with 18 bases between them.